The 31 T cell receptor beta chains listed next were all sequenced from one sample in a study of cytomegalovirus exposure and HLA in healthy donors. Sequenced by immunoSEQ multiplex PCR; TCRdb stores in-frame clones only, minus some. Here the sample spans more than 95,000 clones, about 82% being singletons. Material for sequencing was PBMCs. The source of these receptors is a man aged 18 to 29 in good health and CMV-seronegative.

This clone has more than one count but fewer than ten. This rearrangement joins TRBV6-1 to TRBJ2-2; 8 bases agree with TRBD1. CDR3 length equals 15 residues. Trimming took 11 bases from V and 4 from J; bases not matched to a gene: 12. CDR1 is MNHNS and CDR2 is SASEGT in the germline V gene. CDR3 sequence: CAVVWTGKGTGELFF. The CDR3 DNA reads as TGTGCCGTTGTTTGGACAGGGAAGGGCACCGGGGAGCTGTTTTTT.

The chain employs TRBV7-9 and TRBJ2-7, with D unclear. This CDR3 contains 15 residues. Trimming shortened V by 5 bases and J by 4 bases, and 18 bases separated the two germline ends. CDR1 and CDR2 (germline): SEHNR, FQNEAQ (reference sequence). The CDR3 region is CASSTTAPNGYEQYF. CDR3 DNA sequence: TGTGCCAGCAGCACGACTGCGCCGAATGGGTACGAGCAGTACTTC. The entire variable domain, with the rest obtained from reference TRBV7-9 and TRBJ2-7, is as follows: DTGVSQNPRHKITKRGQNVTFRCDPISEHNRLYWYRQTLGQGPEFLTYFQNEAQLEKSRLLSDRFSAERPKGSFSTLEIQRTEQGDSAMYLCASSTTAPNGYEQYFGPGTRLTVT.

CDR3 sequence (DNA): TGTGCCAGTGGCCCGACAGATAACACCGGGGAGCTGTTTTTT. Protein: CASGPTDNTGELFF. The chain links TRBV19 to TRBJ2-2; possible D gene TRBD1, 5 bases. Germline CDR1 LNHDA, CDR2 SQIVND (reference sequence). The length of the CDR3 is 14 residues. V was trimmed by 8 bases and J by 2 bases, leaving 12 bases between them.

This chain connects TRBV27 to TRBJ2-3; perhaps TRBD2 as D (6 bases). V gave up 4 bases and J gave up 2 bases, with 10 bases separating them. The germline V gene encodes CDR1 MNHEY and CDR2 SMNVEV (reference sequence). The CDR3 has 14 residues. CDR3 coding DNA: TGTGCCAGCAGTTCGGGACTTACCACAGATACGCAGTATTTT. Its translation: CASSSGLTTDTQYF.

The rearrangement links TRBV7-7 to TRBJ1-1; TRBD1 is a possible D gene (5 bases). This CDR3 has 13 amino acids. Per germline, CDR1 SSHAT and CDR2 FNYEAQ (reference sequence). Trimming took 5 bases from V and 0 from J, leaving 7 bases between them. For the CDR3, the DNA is TGTGCCAGCAGCCGACAGATGAACACTGAAGCTTTCTTT. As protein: CASSRQMNTEAFF. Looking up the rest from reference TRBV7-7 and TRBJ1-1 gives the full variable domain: GAGVSQSPRYKVTKRGQDVTLRCDPISSHATLYWYQQALGQGPEFLTYFNYEAQPDKSGLPSDRFSAERPEGSISTLTIQRTEQRDSAMYRCASSRQMNTEAFFGQGTRLTVV.

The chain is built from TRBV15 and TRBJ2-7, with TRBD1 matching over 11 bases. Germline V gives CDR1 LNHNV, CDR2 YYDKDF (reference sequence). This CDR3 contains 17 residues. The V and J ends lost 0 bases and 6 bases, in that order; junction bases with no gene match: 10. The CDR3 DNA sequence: TGTGCCACCAGCAGAGATTATCCCGGACAGGGGGCGATCGAGCAGTACTTC. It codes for CATSRDYPGQGAIEQYF.

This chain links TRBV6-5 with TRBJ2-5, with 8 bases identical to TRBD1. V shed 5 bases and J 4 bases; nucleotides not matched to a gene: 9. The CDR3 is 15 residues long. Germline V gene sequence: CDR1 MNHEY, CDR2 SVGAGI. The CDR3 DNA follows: TGTGCCAGCAGTCGACAGGGGTCCTGGGGAGAGACCCAGTACTTC. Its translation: CASSRQGSWGETQYF.

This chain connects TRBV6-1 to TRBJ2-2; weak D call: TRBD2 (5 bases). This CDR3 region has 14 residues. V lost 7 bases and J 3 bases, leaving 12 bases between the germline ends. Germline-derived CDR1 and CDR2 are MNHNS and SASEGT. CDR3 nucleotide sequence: TGTGCCAGCAAATTAGCTAGCCACACCGGGGAGCTGTTTTTT. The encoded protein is CASKLASHTGELFF.

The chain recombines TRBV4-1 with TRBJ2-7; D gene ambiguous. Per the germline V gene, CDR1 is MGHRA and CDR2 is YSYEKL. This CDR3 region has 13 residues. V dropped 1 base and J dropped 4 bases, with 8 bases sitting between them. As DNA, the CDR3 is TGCGCCAGCAGCCAAGTTGGCTTGTACGAGCAGTACTTC. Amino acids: CASSQVGLYEQYF.

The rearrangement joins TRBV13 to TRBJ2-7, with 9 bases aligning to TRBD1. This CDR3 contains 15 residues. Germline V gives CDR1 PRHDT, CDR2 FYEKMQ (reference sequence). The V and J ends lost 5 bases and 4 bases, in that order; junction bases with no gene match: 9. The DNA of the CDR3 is TGTGCCAGCAGCCGCGCTGGGACAGGGTATTACGAGCAGTACTTC. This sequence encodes CASSRAGTGYYEQYF.

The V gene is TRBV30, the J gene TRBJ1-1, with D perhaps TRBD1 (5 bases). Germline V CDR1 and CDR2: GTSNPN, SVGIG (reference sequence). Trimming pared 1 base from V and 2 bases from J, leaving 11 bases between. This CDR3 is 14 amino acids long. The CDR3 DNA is TGTGCCTGGAGTGGGGGCACCAGAAACACTGAAGCTTTCTTT. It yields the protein CAWSGGTRNTEAFF.

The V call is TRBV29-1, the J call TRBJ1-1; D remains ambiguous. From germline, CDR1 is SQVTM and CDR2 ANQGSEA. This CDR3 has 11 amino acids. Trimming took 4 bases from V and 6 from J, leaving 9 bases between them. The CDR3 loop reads CSVATGAEAFF. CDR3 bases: TGCAGCGTTGCAACCGGGGCTGAAGCTTTCTTT.

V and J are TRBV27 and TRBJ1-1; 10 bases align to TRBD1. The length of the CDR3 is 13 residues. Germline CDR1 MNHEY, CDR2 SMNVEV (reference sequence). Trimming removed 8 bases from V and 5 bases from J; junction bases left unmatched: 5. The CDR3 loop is CASGRTGGTEAFF. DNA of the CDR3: TGTGCCAGCGGGCGGACAGGGGGTACTGAAGCTTTCTTT.

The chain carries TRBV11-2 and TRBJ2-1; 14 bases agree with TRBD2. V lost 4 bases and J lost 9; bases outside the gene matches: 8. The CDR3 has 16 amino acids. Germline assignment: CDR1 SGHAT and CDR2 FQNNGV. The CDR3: CASSSGTSGRLAEQFF. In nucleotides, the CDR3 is TGTGCCAGCAGCTCTGGGACTAGCGGGAGACTGGCTGAGCAGTTCTTC.

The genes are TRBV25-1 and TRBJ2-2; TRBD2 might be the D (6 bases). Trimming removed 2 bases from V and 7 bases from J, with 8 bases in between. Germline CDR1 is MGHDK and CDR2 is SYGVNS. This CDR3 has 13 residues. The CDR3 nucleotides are TGTGCCAGCAGTGAAAGGAGGGTCGGGGAGCTGTTTTTT. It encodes CASSERRVGELFF.

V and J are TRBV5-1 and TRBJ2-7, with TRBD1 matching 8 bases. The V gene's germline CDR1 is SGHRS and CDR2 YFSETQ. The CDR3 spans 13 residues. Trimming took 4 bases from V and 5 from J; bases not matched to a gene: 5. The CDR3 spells CASSPDRAHEQYF. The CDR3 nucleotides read TGCGCCAGCAGCCCGGACAGGGCCCACGAGCAGTACTTC.

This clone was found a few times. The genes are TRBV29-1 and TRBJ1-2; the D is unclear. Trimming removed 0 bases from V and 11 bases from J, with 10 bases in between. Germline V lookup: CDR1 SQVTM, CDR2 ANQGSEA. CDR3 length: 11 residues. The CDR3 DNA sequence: TGCAGCGTTGAAGATCCCGGGTCTTACACCTTC. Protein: CSVEDPGSYTF.

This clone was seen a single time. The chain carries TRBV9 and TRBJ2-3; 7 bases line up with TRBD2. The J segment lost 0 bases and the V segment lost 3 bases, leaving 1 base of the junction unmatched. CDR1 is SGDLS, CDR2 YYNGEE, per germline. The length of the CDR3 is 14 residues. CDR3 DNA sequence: TGTGCCAGCAGCGAGCGGGGTAGCACAGATACGCAGTATTTT. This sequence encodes CASSERGSTDTQYF.

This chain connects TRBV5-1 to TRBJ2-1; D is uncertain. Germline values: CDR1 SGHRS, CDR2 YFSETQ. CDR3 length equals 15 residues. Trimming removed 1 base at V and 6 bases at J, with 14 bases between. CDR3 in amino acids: CASSLPNLPVNEQFF. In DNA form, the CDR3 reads TGCGCCAGCAGCTTGCCCAATCTTCCGGTCAATGAGCAGTTCTTC.

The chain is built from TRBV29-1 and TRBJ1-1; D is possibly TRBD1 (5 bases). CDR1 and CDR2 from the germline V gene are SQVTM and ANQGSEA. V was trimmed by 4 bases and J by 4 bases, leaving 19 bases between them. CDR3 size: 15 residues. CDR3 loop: CSVGGLSYRSTEAFF. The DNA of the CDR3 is TGCAGCGTTGGGGGATTATCATACAGGTCCACTGAAGCTTTCTTT.

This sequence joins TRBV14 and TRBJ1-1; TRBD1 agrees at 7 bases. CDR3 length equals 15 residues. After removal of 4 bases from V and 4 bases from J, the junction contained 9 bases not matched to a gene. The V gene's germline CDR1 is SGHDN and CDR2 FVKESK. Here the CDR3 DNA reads TGTGCCAGCAGCCCGACGACAGGGTGGAGCACTGAAGCTTTCTTT. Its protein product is CASSPTTGWSTEAFF.

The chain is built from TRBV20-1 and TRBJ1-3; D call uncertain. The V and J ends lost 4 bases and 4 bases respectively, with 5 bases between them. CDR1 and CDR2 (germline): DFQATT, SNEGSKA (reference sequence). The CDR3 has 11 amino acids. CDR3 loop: CSATMGNTIYF. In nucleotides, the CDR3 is TGCAGTGCTACAATGGGAAACACCATATATTTT.

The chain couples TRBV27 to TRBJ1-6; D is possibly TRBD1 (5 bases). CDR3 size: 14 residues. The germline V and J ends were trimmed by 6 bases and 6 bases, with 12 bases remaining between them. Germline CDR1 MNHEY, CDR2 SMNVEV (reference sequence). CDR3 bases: TGTGCCAGCAGCGACAGCACGTTTAATTCACCCCTCCACTTT. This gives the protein CASSDSTFNSPLHF.

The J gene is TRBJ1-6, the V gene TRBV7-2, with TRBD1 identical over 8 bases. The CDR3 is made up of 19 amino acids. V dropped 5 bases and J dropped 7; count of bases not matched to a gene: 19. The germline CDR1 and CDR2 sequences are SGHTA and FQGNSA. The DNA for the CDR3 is TGTGCCAGCAGCCGCAGAAGCCAGGGGGCCAGGGATGGGAATTCACCCCTCCACTTT. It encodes CASSRRSQGARDGNSPLHF.

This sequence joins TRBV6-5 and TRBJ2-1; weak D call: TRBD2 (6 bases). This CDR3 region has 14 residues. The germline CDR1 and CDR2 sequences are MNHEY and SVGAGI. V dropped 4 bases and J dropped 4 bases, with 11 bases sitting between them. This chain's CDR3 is CASSSRGEYNEQFF. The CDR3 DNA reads TGTGCCAGCAGTTCTCGCGGGGAATACAATGAGCAGTTCTTC.

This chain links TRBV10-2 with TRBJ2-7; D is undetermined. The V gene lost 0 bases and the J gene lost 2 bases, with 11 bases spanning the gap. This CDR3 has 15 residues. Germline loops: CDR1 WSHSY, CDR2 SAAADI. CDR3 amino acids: CASSESRVRTYEQYF. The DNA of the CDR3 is TGCGCCAGCAGTGAGTCCCGAGTGCGGACCTACGAGCAGTACTTC.

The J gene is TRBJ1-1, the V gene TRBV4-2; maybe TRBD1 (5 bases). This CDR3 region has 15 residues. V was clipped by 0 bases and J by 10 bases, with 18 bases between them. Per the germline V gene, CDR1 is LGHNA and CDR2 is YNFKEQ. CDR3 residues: CASSQEKSGPQGAFF. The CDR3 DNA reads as TGTGCCAGCAGCCAAGAGAAATCAGGGCCCCAGGGAGCTTTCTTT.

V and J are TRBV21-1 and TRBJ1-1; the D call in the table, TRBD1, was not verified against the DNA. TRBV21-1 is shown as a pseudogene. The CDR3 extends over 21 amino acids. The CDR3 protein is CASSPLSSTGRGAGMNTEAFF. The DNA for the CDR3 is TGTGCCAGCAGCCCCCTCTCGTCGACCGGCAGGGGGGCGGGGATGAACACTGAAGCTTTCTTT.

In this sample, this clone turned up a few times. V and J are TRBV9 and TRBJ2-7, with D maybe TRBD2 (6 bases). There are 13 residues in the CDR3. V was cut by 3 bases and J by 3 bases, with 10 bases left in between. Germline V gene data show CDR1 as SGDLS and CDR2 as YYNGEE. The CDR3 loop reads CASSGRESYEQYF. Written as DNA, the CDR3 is TGTGCCAGCAGCGGACGGGAGAGCTACGAGCAGTACTTC.

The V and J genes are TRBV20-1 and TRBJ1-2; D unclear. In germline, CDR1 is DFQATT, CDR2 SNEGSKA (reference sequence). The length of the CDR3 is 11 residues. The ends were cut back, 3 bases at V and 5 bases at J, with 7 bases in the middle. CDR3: CSASPGYGYTF. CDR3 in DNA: TGCAGTGCTAGTCCGGGGTATGGCTACACCTTC.

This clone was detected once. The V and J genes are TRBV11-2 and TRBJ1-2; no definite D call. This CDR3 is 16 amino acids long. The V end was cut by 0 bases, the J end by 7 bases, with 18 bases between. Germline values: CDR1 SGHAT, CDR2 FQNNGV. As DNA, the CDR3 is TGTGCCAGCAGCTTAGAATTGAGTGGAGGGTTGGGTGGCTACACCTTC. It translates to CASSLELSGGLGGYTF.